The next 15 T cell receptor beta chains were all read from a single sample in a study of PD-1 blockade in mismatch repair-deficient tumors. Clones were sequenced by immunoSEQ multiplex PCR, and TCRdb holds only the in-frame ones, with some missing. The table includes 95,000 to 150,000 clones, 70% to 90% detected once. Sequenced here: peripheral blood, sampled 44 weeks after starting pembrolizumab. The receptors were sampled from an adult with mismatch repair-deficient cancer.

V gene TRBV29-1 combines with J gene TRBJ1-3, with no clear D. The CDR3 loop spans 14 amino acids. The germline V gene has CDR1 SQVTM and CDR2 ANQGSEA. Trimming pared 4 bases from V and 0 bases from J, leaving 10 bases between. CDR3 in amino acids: CSVGIANSGNTIYF. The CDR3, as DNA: TGCAGCGTTGGAATAGCGAACTCTGGAAACACCATATATTTT. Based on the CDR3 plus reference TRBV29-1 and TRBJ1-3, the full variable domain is SAVISQKPSRDICQRGTSLTIQCQVDSQVTMMFWYRQQPGQSLTLIATANQGSEATYESGFVIDKFPISRPNLTFSTLTVSNMSPEDSSIYLCSVGIANSGNTIYFGEGSWLTVV.

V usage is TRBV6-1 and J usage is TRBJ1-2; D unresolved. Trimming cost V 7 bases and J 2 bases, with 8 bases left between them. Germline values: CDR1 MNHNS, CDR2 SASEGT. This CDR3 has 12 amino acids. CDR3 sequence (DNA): TGTGCCAGCATTGTAGAGAACTATGGCTACACCTTC. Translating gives CASIVENYGYTF.

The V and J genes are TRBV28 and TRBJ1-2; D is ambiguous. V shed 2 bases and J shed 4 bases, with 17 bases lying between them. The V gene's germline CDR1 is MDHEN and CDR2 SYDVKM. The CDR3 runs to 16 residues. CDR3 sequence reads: CASSLASGVVGYGYTF. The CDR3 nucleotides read TGTGCCAGCAGTTTAGCCTCTGGGGTTGTCGGCTATGGCTACACCTTC.

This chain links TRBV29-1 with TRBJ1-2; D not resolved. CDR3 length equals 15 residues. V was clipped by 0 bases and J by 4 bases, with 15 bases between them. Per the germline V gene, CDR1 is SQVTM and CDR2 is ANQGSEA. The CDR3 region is CSVEDLRPVGYGYTF. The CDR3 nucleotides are TGCAGCGTTGAAGATCTTCGGCCAGTCGGCTATGGCTACACCTTC.

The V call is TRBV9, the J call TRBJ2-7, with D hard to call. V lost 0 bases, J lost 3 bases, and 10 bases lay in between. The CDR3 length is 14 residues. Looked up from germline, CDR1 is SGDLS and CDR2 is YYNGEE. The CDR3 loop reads CASSVEGNYYEQYF. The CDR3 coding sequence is TGTGCCAGCAGCGTAGAGGGAAACTACTACGAGCAGTACTTC.

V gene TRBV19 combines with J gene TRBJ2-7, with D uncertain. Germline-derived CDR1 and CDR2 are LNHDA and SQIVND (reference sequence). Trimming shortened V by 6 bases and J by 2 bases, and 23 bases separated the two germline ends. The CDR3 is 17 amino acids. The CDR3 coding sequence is TGTGCCAGTAGCCTCGACGGAGTATCGTCAAATGCCTACGAGCAGTACTTC. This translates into CASSLDGVSSNAYEQYF.

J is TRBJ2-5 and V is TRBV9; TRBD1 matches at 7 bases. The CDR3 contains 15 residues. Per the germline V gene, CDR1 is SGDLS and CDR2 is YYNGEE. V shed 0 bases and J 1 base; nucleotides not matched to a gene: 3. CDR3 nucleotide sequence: TGTGCCAGCAGCGTAGGAGGGGGCGGCCAAGAGACCCAGTACTTC. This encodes CASSVGGGGQETQYF.

Here the CDR3 reads CASSLRGQIAEAFF. The CDR3 coding sequence is TGCGCCAGCAGCCTCCGGGGCCAGATAGCTGAAGCTTTCTTT. The gene calls are TRBV5-1 and TRBJ1-1; TRBD1 might be the D (5 bases). V shed 4 bases and J shed 6 bases, with 16 bases lying between them. Germline V gives CDR1 SGHRS, CDR2 YFSETQ. The CDR3 extends over 14 amino acids.

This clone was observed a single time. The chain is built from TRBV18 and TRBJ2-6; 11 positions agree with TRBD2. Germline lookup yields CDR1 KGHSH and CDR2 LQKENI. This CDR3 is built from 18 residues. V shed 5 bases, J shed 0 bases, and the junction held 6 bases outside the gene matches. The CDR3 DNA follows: TGTGCCAGCTCAGGGGGACTAGCGGCAAGCTCTGGGGCCAACGTCCTGACTTTC. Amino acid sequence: CASSGGLAASSGANVLTF. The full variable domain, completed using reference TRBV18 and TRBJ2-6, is NAGVMQNPRHLVRRRGQEARLRCSPMKGHSHVYWYRQLPEEGLKFMVYLQKENIIDESGMPKERFSAEFPKEGPSILRIQQVVRGDSAAYFCASSGGLAASSGANVLTFGAGSRLTVL.

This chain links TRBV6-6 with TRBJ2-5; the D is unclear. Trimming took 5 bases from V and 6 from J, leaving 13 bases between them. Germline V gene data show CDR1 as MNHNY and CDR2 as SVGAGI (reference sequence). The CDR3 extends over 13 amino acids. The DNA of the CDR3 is TGTGCCAGCAGTCCCTCCTTTATACAGACCCAGTACTTC. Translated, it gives CASSPSFIQTQYF.

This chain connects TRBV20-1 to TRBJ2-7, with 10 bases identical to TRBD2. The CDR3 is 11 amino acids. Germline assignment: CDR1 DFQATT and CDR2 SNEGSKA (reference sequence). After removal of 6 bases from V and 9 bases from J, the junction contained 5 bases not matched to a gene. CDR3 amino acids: CSAASGSPQYF. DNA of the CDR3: TGCAGTGCCGCTAGCGGGAGTCCGCAGTACTTC.

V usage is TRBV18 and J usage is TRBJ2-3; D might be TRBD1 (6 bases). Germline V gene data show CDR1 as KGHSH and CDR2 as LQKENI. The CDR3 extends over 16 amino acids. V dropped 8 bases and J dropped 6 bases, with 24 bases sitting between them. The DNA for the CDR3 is TGTGCCAGCGGCACCCGGGACAAAAACCCCCAGGATACGCAGTATTTT. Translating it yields CASGTRDKNPQDTQYF.

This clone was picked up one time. CDR3 sequence (DNA): TGTGCCAGCAGCTTAGTGGGGCCGCAGAGGGGGCAGTTCTTC. It codes for CASSLVGPQRGQFF. This chain links TRBV7-9 with TRBJ2-1; D is possibly TRBD1 or TRBD2 (5 bases each). From germline, CDR1 is SEHNR and CDR2 FQNEAQ (reference sequence). This CDR3 region has 14 residues. The ends were cut back, 1 base at V and 12 bases at J, with 16 bases in the middle.

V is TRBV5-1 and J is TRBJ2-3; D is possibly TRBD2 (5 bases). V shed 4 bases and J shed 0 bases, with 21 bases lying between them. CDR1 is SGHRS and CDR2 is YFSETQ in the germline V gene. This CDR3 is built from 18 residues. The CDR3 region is CASSPPSRVYPSTDTQYF. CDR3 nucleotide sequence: TGCGCCAGCAGCCCTCCTAGCCGTGTCTATCCTAGCACAGATACGCAGTATTTT.

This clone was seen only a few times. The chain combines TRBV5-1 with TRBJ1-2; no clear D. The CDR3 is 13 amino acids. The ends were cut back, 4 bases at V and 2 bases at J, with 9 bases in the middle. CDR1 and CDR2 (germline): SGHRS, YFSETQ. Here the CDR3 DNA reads TGCGCCAGCAGCCAGGACGGGAACTATGGCTACACCTTC. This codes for CASSQDGNYGYTF. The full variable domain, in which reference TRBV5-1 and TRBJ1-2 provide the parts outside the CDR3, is KAGVTQTPRYLIKTRGQQVTLSCSPISGHRSVSWYQQTPGQGLQFLFEYFSETQRNKGNFPGRFSGRQFSNSRSEMNVSTLELGDSALYLCASSQDGNYGYTFGSGTRLTVV.